The 5 T cell receptor beta chains given below trace back to one sample, sequenced in a study of T cell repertoires in cytomegalovirus infection (dated by TCRdb to about 2019). These TCRs are of unknown antigen specificity. The run used an Illumina HiSeq 1500. The public reads were reprocessed in TCRdb via fastp at Q25 and MiXCR, keeping in-frame beta chains. Duplicate CDR3 protein sequences are folded into a single record with the most common DNA and genes. The sample data list about 770,000 distinct CDR3 sequences, and about 29% of these were observed just once. The ten most abundant clones make up 13% of the sample. The treatment or condition label for this specimen denotes: in vitro stimulation with specific CMV peptide epitopes to enrich CMV-specific T cells. Source: cultured CD8+ T cells from PBMCs, taken from culture after CMV antigen stimulation. These receptors were taken from a human donor in good health (CMV status not recorded). Some clones in this sample may be carry-over from other donors' samples.

This clonotype showed up just a few times. The genes are TRBV19 and TRBJ2-7; 10 bases line up with TRBD1. Germline loops: CDR1 LNHDA, CDR2 SQIVND (reference sequence). The CDR3 extends over 15 amino acids. V lost 3 bases, J lost 5 bases, and 7 bases stayed unmatched. CDR3 sequence reads: CASSIRDRGIDEQYF. The CDR3, as DNA: TGTGCCAGTAGTATCAGGGACAGGGGTATCGACGAGCAGTACTTC. Variable domain in full (rest from reference TRBV19 and TRBJ2-7): DGGITQSPKYLFRKEGQNVTLSCEQNLNHDAMYWYRQDPGQGLRLIYYSQIVNDFQKGDIAEGYSVSREKKESFPLTVTSAQKNPTAFYLCASSIRDRGIDEQYFGPGTRLTVT.

Worth noting for this clonotype: This may stem from a read error, because a much larger clone lies one nucleotide away. The rearrangement links TRBV27 to TRBJ2-1; D is perhaps TRBD1 (6 bases). Trimming removed 10 bases from V and 9 bases from J, with 31 bases in between. CDR3 size: 17 residues. Germline CDR1 is MNHEY and CDR2 is SMNVEV (reference sequence). The CDR3 protein is CATRGGQRLKGISEQFF. CDR3 DNA: TGTGCCACCCGAGGAGGACAGCGATTAAAGGGGATAAGTGAGCAGTTCTTC.

This chain uses TRBV12-3 or TRBV12-4 with TRBJ2-3, with D maybe TRBD2 (7 bases). The CDR3 has 14 residues. The V gene lost 10 bases and the J gene lost 8 bases, with 22 bases spanning the gap. The CDR3 region is CAIERRGAYSTQYF. The CDR3 DNA is TGTGCCATTGAGCGCCGGGGGGCCTACAGTACGCAGTATTTT.

J is TRBJ2-1 and V is TRBV20-1; possibly TRBD2 for D (6 bases). The CDR3 is made up of 15 amino acids. With 6 bases removed from V and 1 base from J, the gap between germline ends came to 16 bases. Germline V CDR1 and CDR2: DFQATT, SNEGSKA (reference sequence). Here the CDR3 DNA reads TGCAGTGCCCCCGGGAGCCACGGGTCCTACAATGAGCAGTTCTTC. Protein product: CSAPGSHGSYNEQFF.

The chain recombines TRBV7-6 with TRBJ2-7, with D perhaps TRBD1 (6 bases). This CDR3 region has 14 residues. The germline CDR1 and CDR2 sequences are SGHVS and FNYEAQ. V lost 2 bases and J lost 3, with 11 bases in between. CDR3 protein: CASSLQGTLYEQYF. In DNA, the CDR3 is TGTGCCAGCAGCTTACAGGGGACACTCTACGAGCAGTACTTC.